The subject of this entry is one T cell receptor (beta chain). Its antigen remains undetermined. Base qualities are not provided; no much larger clone lies one nucleotide away. The CDR3 spans 16 residues, from the cysteine through the phenylalanine. The sequence is cut down to CDR3 DNA, 48 bases in frame from base 1. Trimming leaves V shorter by 2 bases and J shorter by 5 bases, with the junction holding 7 bases beyond the gene matches. CDR1 and CDR2 are read off the germline V gene as LGHNA and YNFKEQ. The data were obtained in a study of T cell changes during pregnancy in multiple sclerosis (dated 2019 in TCRdb). Some background on the complete study: Changes in the T cell repertoire over the course of pregnancy were examined in this study in women with multiple sclerosis.

Receptor libraries were prepared by the immunoSEQ multiplex PCR assay. What TCRdb holds here is the immuneACCESS table cut down to in-frame rearrangements. Part of the clones is not present; checked against another copy, under half of the missing clones reflect an unresolved V gene, and the others are unexplained. The sample yields 30,000 or so clones; just over 90% were counted once. Roughly 6.2% of the sample comes from the top ten. This receptor was obtained from a female donor with multiple sclerosis, enrolled in a pregnancy study. The source was CD8+ T cells from peripheral blood mononuclear cells, collected before pregnancy. The sequence joins TRBV4-2 to TRBJ2-3, with 10 bases aligning to TRBD2. The CDR3 loop reads CASSQSLAGVEDTQYF. The bases are TGTGCCAGCAGCCAATCCCTAGCGGGAGTAGAAGATACGCAGTATTTT.